These 17 T cell receptor beta chains were all obtained from the same sample, sequenced in a study of tumor and adjacent non-tumor tissue in lung cancer. The template was RNA from unsorted bulk tissue. TCRbeta libraries were built with three rounds of nested PCR, modified from ARM-PCR. Using its own MiXCR run on the multiplex PCR reads, TCRdb lists one record per CDR3 protein. This sample has 91,000 or so distinct CDR3 sequences, with 67% found just once. Sequencing was carried out using lung tumor tissue. Receptors originate from a man aged 55 to 70 with non-small cell lung cancer.

In regard to this clonotype: A much larger clone lies a single base off, so this may be a read error. The J gene is TRBJ2-7, the V gene TRBV20-1; the D gene is possibly TRBD1 (6 bases). CDR1 and CDR2 from the germline V gene are DFQATT and SNEGSKA (reference sequence). The V end lost 2 bases, the J end lost 2 bases, and 13 bases lay between the germline ends. This CDR3 has 14 residues. CDR3 nucleotides: TGCAGTGCTAGACCGATGGGGGCCACCTACGAGCAGTACTTC. Its protein product is CSARPMGATYEQYF.

This clonotype was seen at least ten times. The chain has TRBV12-3 or TRBV12-4 and TRBJ2-1; perhaps TRBD1 as D (6 bases). This CDR3 contains 15 residues. V was pared by 7 bases and J by 4 bases, with 17 bases between. CDR3 nucleotide sequence: TGTGCCAGCACGCCACGCACAGGGTTGTACAATGAGCAGTTCTTC. This encodes CASTPRTGLYNEQFF.

In regard to this clonotype: A much larger clone lies a single base off, so this may be a read error. A read error is likely, as this CDR3 ends without the conserved phenylalanine or tryptophan. The rearrangement uses TRBV20-1 and TRBJ2-5; D gene ambiguous. Trimming removed 1 base at V and 2 bases at J, with 14 bases between. The germline V gene has CDR1 DFQATT and CDR2 SNEGSKA (reference sequence). The CDR3 totals 15 residues. The CDR3 DNA follows: TGCAGTGCTAGAGCTACCTATGGCAAGCAAGAGACCCAGTACCTC. This sequence encodes CSARATYGKQETQYL.

The chain is built from TRBV6-2 or TRBV6-3 and TRBJ2-3; 7 bases are a match to TRBD2. The CDR3 has 15 amino acids. CDR1 MNHEY and CDR2 SVGEGT come from the germline V gene. CDR3: CVTSGGSTATDTQYF. CDR3 nucleotides: TGTGTGACCTCTGGCGGGAGTACCGCCACAGATACGCAGTATTTT.

As concerns this clonotype: Germline and junction disagree at one end, which may indicate a read error. The CDR3 reads CASSREQVGSPLHF. The CDR3 DNA reads TGTGCAAGCAGCCGGGAACAGGTCGGTTCACCCCTCCACTTT. This sequence joins TRBV5-4 and TRBJ1-6; possibly TRBD1 for D (5 bases). The CDR3 runs to 14 residues. The germline V gene encodes CDR1 SGHNT and CDR2 YYREEE (reference sequence).

V gene TRBV6-6 combines with J gene TRBJ2-3, with unresolved D. Trimming took 5 bases from V and 0 from J, leaving 9 bases between them. The CDR3 loop spans 14 amino acids. The germline V gene encodes CDR1 MNHNY and CDR2 SVGAGI (reference sequence). The CDR3 DNA follows: TGTGCCAGCAGTACCCCCCTGAGCACAGATACGCAGTATTTT. It codes for CASSTPLSTDTQYF.

As concerns this clonotype: A much bigger clone sits one base away, suggesting this may be a read error. V gene TRBV24-1 combines with J gene TRBJ2-1; 9 positions match TRBD1. The CDR3 extends over 15 amino acids. After removal of 5 bases from V and 7 bases from J, the junction contained 8 bases not matched to a gene. Germline lookup yields CDR1 KGHDR and CDR2 SFDVKD. The CDR3 here is CATSVRDRVRNEQFF. The DNA of the CDR3 is TGTGCCACCAGTGTTAGGGACAGGGTAAGGAATGAGCAGTTCTTC.

The chain has TRBV11-3 and TRBJ2-1, with 15 bases that match TRBD2. Germline V gene lookup returns CDR1 SGHNT and CDR2 YENEEA. This CDR3 region has 15 residues. Trimming cost V 8 bases and J 8 bases; bases outside gene matches: 7. The CDR3 protein is CASCHGTSGGHEQFF. CDR3 nucleotides: TGTGCCAGCTGCCACGGGACTAGCGGGGGGCATGAGCAGTTCTTC.

This chain links TRBV29-1 with TRBJ1-3; 7 bases are a match to TRBD1. CDR3 length equals 16 residues. Germline CDR1 is SQVTM and CDR2 is ANQGSEA. V trimming: 6 bases; J trimming: 4 bases; junction bases outside the gene matches: 15. CDR3 in DNA: TGCAGCGTGCAAATAATCGACAGGGCGGACGGAAACACCATATATTTT. It specifies CSVQIIDRADGNTIYF.

This clonotype was found many times. The V gene is TRBV5-1, the J gene TRBJ2-1, with D possibly being TRBD1 (6 bases). In germline, CDR1 is SGHRS, CDR2 YFSETQ. The CDR3 contains 16 residues. Trimming took 4 bases from V and 5 from J, leaving 19 bases between them. As DNA, the CDR3 is TGCGCCAGCAGCCCGCGACAGGTTGGGGCGCACAATGAGCAGTTCTTC. This translates into CASSPRQVGAHNEQFF.

The J gene is TRBJ1-4, the V gene TRBV10-3; TRBD1 might be the D (5 bases). Germline V gene sequence: CDR1 ENHRY, CDR2 SYGVKD. Trimming stripped 3 bases from V and 4 bases from J, with 12 bases between. This CDR3 contains 15 residues. CDR3 nucleotide sequence: TGTGCCATCAGTGATCGGGGCGGTTATAATGAAAAACTGTTTTTT. Protein: CAISDRGGYNEKLFF.

V and J are TRBV5-6 and TRBJ2-1; D ambiguous. Germline lookup yields CDR1 SGHDT and CDR2 YYEEEE. There are 11 residues in the CDR3. Trimming took off 2 bases at V and 9 bases at J, with 6 bases between the two ends. The CDR3 is CASSFTREQFF. The CDR3 DNA sequence: TGTGCCAGCAGCTTTACCCGTGAGCAGTTCTTC.

By share of the sample, this clonotype is medium-sized. The V and J genes are TRBV11-3 and TRBJ1-2; D is ambiguous. The CDR3 has 14 amino acids. With 4 bases removed from V and 0 bases from J, the gap between germline ends came to 9 bases. Germline CDR1 and CDR2: SGHNT and YENEEA. The CDR3 protein is CASSSGVANYGYTF. The CDR3 region has the DNA TGTGCCAGCAGCTCCGGGGTAGCTAACTATGGCTACACCTTC.

The CDR3 reads CASSEVLAGGREQFF. The CDR3 DNA is TGTGCCAGCAGTGAAGTACTAGCGGGGGGGCGCGAGCAGTTCTTC. This sequence joins TRBV25-1 and TRBJ2-1; 13 bases align to TRBD2. V shed 2 bases and J 10 bases; nucleotides not matched to a gene: 5. The CDR3 runs to 15 residues. The V gene's germline CDR1 is MGHDK and CDR2 SYGVNS. Together with reference TRBV25-1 and TRBJ2-1, the CDR3 gives the full variable domain: EADIYQTPRYLVIGTGKKITLECSQTMGHDKMYWYQQDPGMELHLIHYSYGVNSTEKGDLSSESTVSRIRTEHFPLTLESARPSHTSQYLCASSEVLAGGREQFFGPGTRLTVL.

The CDR3 loop is CASSEHNPIREQYF. The CDR3 bases are TGTGCCAGCAGCGAGCACAACCCAATACGTGAGCAGTACTTC. J is TRBJ2-7 and V is TRBV6-2 or TRBV6-3; D remains ambiguous. V was shortened by 6 bases and J by 7 bases, with 19 bases between the two germline ends. This CDR3 is built from 14 residues. Germline values: CDR1 MNHEY, CDR2 SVGEGT.

Remarks on this clonotype: A junction boundary mismatches the germline segment, possibly from a read error. The chain combines TRBV29-1 with TRBJ1-2; no reliable D call. Germline CDR1 is SQVTM and CDR2 is ANQGSEA. The CDR3 is made up of 12 amino acids. The chain's CDR3 is CRVVWRPYGYTF. CDR3 coding DNA: TGCAGGGTTGTATGGAGGCCCTATGGCTACACCTTC.

This clonotype was seen repeatedly, ten times or more. J is TRBJ2-3 and V is TRBV20-1, with 10 bases lining up with TRBD2. The CDR3 contains 14 residues. Unmatched junction bases numbered 2, after V lost 2 bases and J lost 3 bases. The V gene's germline CDR1 is DFQATT and CDR2 SNEGSKA (reference sequence). The CDR3 coding sequence is TGCAGTGCTAGACGTAGCGGGGGGACAGATACGCAGTATTTT. Protein: CSARRSGGTDTQYF.